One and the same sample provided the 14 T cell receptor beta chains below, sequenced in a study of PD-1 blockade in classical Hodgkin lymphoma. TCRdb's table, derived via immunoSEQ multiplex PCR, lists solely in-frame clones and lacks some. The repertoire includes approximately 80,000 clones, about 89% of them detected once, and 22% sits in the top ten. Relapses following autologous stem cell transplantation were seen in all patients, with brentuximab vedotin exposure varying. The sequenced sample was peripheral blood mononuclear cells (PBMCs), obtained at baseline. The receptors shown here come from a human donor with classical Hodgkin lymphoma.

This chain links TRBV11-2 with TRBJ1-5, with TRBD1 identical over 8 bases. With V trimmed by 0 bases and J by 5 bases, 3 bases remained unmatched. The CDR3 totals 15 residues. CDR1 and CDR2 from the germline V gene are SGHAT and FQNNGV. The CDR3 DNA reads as TGTGCCAGCAGCTTAGAATCAGGGGGCTATCAGCCCCAGCATTTT. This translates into CASSLESGGYQPQHF. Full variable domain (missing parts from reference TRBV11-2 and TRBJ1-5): EAGVAQSPRYKIIEKRQSVAFWCNPISGHATLYWYQQILGQGPKLLIQFQNNGVVDDSQLPKDRFSAERLKGVDSTLKIQPAKLEDSAVYLCASSLESGGYQPQHFGDGTRLSIL.

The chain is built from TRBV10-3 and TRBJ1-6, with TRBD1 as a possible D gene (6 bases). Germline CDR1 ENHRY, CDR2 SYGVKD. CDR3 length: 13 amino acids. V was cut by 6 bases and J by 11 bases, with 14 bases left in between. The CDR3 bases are TGTGCCATCAGCCGGGACATGCAGCCACCCCTCCACTTT. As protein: CAISRDMQPPLHF.

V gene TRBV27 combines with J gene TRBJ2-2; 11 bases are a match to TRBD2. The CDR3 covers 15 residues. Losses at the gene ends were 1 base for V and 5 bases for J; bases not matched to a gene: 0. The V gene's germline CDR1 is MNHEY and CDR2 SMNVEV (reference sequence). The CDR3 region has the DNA TGTGCCAGCAGTTTATGGACTAGCGGGACCGGGGAGCTGTTTTTT. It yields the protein CASSLWTSGTGELFF.

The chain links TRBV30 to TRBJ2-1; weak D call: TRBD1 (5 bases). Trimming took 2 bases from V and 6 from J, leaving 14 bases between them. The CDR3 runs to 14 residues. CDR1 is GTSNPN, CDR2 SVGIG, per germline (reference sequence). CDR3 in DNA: TGTGCCTGGAGTTTATGGGGCCGGGTCAATGAGCAGTTCTTC. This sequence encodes CAWSLWGRVNEQFF.

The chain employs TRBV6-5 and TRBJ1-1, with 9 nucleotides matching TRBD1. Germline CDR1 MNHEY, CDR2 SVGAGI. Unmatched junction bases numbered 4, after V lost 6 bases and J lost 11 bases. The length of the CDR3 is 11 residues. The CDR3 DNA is TGTGCCAGCAGCCTACAGGGGGCGGCTTTCTTT. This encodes CASSLQGAAFF.

CDR3 sequence (DNA): TGTGCCAGCAGCGTAGCTACAGGGGTCAATGAGCAGTTCTTC. This encodes CASSVATGVNEQFF. The chain has TRBV5-6 and TRBJ2-1; 7 bases map to TRBD1. The CDR3 runs to 14 residues. V shed 4 bases, J shed 6 bases, and the junction held 7 bases outside the gene matches. Germline assignment: CDR1 SGHDT and CDR2 YYEEEE.

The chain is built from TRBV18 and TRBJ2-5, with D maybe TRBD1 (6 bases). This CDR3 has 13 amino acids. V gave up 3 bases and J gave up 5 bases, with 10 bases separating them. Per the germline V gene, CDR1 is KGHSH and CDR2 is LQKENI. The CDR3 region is CASSPQGRETQYF. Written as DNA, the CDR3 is TGTGCCAGCTCACCCCAGGGGCGGGAGACCCAGTACTTC.

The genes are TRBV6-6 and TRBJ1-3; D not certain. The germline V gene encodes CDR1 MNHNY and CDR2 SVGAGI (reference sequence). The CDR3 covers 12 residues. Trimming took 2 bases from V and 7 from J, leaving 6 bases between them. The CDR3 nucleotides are TGTGCCAGCAGTTACGAAGACAACACCATATATTTT. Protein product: CASSYEDNTIYF.

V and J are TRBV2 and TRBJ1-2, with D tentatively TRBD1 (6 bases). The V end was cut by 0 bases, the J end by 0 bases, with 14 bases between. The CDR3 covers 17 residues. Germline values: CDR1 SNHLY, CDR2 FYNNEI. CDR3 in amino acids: CASSEALKDSTNYGYTF. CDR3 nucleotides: TGTGCCAGCAGTGAAGCCTTAAAGGACAGCACTAACTATGGCTACACCTTC.

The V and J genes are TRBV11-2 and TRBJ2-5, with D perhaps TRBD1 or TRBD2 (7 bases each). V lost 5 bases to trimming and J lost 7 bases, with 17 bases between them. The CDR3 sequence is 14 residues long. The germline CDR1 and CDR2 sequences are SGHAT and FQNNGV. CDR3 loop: CASSRGLREGTQYF. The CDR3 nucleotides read TGTGCCAGCAGCAGGGGGCTCAGGGAGGGGACCCAGTACTTC. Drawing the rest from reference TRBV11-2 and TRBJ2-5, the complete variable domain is EAGVAQSPRYKIIEKRQSVAFWCNPISGHATLYWYQQILGQGPKLLIQFQNNGVVDDSQLPKDRFSAERLKGVDSTLKIQPAKLEDSAVYLCASSRGLREGTQYFGPGTRLLVL.

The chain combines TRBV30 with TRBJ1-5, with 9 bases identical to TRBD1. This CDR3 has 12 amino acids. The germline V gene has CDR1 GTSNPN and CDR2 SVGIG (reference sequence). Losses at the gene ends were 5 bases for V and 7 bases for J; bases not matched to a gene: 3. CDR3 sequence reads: CAWAGQGQPQHF. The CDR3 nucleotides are TGTGCCTGGGCGGGACAGGGCCAGCCCCAGCATTTT.

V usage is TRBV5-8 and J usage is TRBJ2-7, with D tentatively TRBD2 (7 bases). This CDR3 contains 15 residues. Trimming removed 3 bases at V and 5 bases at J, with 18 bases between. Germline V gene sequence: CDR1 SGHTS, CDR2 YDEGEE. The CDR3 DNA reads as TGTGCCAGCAGCTGGGGGCAAGCGGGAAGGCACGAGCAGTACTTC. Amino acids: CASSWGQAGRHEQYF.

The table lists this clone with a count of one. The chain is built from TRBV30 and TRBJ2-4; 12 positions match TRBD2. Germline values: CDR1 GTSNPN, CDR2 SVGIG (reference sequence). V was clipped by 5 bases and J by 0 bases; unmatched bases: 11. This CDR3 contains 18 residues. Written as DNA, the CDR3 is TGTGCCTGGGGAGAGGGGCTAGCGGGAGGGCTAGCCAAAAACATTCAGTACTTC. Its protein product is CAWGEGLAGGLAKNIQYF. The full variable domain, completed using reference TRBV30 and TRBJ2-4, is SQTIHQWPATLVQPVGSPLSLECTVEGTSNPNLYWYRQAAGRGLQLLFYSVGIGQISSEVPQNLSASRPQDRQFILSSKKLLLSDSGFYLCAWGEGLAGGLAKNIQYFGAGTRLSVL.

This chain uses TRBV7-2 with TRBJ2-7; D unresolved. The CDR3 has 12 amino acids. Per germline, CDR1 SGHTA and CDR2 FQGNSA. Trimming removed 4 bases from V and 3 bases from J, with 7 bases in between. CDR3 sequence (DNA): TGTGCCAGCAGCTACCTTCGCTACGAGCAGTACTTC. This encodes CASSYLRYEQYF.